This is a list of T cell receptor beta chains from one sample in a study of tumor-infiltrating lymphocytes in primary liver carcinoma. One entry per CDR3 protein, called by TCRdb with MiXCR from the multiplex PCR reads. The sample contains some 320,000 distinct CDR3 sequences, 55% to 65% of which appear only once. The sequenced sample consisted of peripheral blood. These receptors came from a man between 35 and 55 years old with primary liver carcinoma and hepatitis B virus infection. The CDR3 runs from the conserved cysteine through the conserved F or W. Each record gives: V gene, clone size, CDR3 protein. A row's size may be missing; if present it is once, few, many or a size class.

TRBV21-1	NA	CASSKREGGNTGKLFF
TRBV28	NA	CASSVDRALEEQYF
TRBV29-1	many	CSVVWTSETQYF
TRBV28	NA	CATEVSSPNYGYTF
TRBV4-3	few	CASSQGGPGEASGANVLTF
TRBV12-3/TRBV12-4	NA	CASQPGQGNNQPQHF
TRBV2	NA	CASEDRDHGYTF
TRBV4-2	NA	CASSQFPGQANSSPLHF
TRBV4-1	many	CASSLAGQGNGGYTF
TRBV29-1	NA	CSITIAPTGKKEQYF
TRBV28	NA	CASSSISTLNEQFF
TRBV5-1	few	CASSSGTQSSYNEQFF
TRBV10-2	NA	CARRGGCTEASF
TRBV29-1	NA	CSVERGPMNTEVFF
TRBV11-2	medium-sized	CASSARDLTDTQYF
TRBV4-3	many	CASSQETVRDTQYF
TRBV6-2/TRBV6-3	many	CASSYSEVAKNIQYF
TRBV6-5	NA	CSSSLPGQGSIYEQYF